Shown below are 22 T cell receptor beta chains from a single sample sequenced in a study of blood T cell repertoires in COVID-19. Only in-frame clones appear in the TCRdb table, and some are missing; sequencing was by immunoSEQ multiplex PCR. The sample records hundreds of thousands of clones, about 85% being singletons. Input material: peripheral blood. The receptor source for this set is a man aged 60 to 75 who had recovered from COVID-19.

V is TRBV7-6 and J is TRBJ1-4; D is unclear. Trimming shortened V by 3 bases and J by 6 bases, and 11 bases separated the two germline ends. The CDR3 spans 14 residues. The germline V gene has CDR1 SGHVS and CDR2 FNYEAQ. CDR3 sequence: CASSFFLYDEKLFF. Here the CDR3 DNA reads TGTGCCAGCAGCTTCTTCCTTTATGATGAAAAACTGTTTTTT.

The CDR3 DNA reads TGTGCCACCAGCATTAAGCACTCTGGAAACACCATATATTTT. Translating it yields CATSIKHSGNTIYF. V and J are TRBV15 and TRBJ1-3; D call uncertain. The V and J ends lost 4 bases and 0 bases respectively, with 7 bases between them. This CDR3 has 14 amino acids. CDR1 and CDR2 from the germline V gene are LNHNV and YYDKDF (reference sequence).

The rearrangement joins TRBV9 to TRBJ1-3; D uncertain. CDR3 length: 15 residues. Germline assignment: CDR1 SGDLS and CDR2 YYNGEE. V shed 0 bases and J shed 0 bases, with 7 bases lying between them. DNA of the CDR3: TGTGCCAGCAGCGTAGACCCGAGCTCTGGAAACACCATATATTTT. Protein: CASSVDPSSGNTIYF.

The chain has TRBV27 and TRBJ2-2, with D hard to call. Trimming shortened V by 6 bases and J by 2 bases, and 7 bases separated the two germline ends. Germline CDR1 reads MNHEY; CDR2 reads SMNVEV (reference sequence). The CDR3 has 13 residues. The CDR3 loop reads CASSAQNTGELFF. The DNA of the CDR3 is TGTGCCAGCAGCGCACAAAACACCGGGGAGCTGTTTTTT.

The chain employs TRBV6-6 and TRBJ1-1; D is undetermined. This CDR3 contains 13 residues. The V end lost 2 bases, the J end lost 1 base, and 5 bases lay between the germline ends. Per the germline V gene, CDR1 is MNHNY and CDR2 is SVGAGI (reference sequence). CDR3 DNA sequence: TGTGCCAGCAGTTACACGGGGAACACTGAAGCTTTCTTT. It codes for CASSYTGNTEAFF.

The CDR3 loop is CASSIPDF. The CDR3 DNA reads TGTGCCAGCAGCATCCCCGACTTC. V usage is TRBV21-1 and J usage is TRBJ2-5; TRBD2 is the table's D call, not checked against the DNA. TRBV21-1 is noted as a pseudogene. The CDR3 sequence is 8 residues long.

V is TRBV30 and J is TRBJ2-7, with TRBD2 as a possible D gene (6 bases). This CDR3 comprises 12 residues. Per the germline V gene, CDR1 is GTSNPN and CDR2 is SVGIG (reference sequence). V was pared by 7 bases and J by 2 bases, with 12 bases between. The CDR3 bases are TGTGCCTCCCGCGGGGAGGCCTACGAGCAGTACTTC. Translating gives CASRGEAYEQYF.

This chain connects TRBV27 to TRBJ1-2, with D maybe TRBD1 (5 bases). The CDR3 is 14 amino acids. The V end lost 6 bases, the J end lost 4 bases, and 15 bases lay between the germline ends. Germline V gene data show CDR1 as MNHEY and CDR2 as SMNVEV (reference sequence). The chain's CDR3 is CASSPGGLGYGYTF. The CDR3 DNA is TGTGCCAGCAGCCCCGGGGGTTTAGGCTATGGCTACACCTTC.

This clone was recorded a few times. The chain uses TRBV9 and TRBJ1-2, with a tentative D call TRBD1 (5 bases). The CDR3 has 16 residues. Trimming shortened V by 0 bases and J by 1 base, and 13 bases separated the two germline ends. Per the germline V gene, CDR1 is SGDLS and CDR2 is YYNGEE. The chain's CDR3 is CASSVGGGAINYGYTF. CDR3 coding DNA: TGTGCCAGCAGCGTAGGTGGAGGGGCGATTAACTATGGCTACACCTTC.

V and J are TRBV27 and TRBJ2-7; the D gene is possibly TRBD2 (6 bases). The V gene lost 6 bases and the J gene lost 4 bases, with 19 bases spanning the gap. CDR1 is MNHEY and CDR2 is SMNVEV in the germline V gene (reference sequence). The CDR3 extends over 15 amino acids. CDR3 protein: CASSPRGLVAYEQYV. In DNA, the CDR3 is TGTGCCAGCAGCCCCCGGGGACTGGTGGCGTACGAGCAGTACGTC.

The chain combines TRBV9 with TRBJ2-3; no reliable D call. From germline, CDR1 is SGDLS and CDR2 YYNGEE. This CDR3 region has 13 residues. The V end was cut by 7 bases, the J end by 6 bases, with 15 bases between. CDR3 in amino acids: CASGLGDSDTQYF. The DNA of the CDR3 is TGTGCCAGCGGCCTAGGCGACTCGGATACGCAGTATTTT. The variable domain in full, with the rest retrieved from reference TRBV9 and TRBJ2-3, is DSGVTQTPKHLITATGQRVTLRCSPRSGDLSVYWYQQSLDQGLQFLIQYYNGEERAKGNILERFSAQQFPDLHSELNLSSLELGDSALYFCASGLGDSDTQYFGPGTRLTVL.

The CDR3: CASSLQLNTEAFF. CDR3 nucleotide sequence: TGTGCCAGCAGCTTACAGTTGAACACTGAAGCTTTCTTT. V usage is TRBV11-1 and J usage is TRBJ1-1; D uncertain. Germline CDR1 SGHAT, CDR2 FQDESV (reference sequence). V was cut by 2 bases and J by 0 bases, with 4 bases left in between. CDR3 size: 13 residues.

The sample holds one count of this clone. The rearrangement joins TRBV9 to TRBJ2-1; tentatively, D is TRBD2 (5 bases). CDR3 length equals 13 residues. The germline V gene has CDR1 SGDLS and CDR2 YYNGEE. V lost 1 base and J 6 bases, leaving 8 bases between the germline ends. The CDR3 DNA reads TGTGCCAGCAGCGTAACTAGAAGCAATGAGCAGTTCTTC. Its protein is CASSVTRSNEQFF.

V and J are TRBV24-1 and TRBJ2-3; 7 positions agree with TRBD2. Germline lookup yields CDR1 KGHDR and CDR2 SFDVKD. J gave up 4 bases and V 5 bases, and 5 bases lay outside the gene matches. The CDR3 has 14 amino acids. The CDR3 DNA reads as TGTGCCACCAGTGCAAGCGGGGCCCCAGATACGCAGTATTTT. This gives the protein CATSASGAPDTQYF.

CDR3 DNA sequence: TGTGCCAGCAGGAGGACAGGGATTAACTATGGCTACACCTTC. Its translation: CASRRTGINYGYTF. This chain connects TRBV6-5 to TRBJ1-2; 8 positions match TRBD1. The CDR3 contains 14 residues. Trimming removed 6 bases from V and 1 base from J; junction bases left unmatched: 4. Germline CDR1 reads MNHEY; CDR2 reads SVGAGI.

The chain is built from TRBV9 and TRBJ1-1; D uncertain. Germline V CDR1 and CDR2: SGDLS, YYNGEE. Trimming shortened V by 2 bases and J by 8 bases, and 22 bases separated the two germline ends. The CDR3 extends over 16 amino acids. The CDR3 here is CASSVSGFPERSEAFF. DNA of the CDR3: TGTGCCAGCAGCGTCTCCGGTTTCCCTGAGCGCTCCGAAGCTTTCTTT.

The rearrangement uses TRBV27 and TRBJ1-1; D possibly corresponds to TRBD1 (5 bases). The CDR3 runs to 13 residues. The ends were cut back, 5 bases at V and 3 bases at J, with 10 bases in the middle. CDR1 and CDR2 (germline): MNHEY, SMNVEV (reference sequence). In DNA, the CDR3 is TGTGCCAGCAGTCCGGACACTTACACTGAAGCTTTCTTT. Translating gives CASSPDTYTEAFF.

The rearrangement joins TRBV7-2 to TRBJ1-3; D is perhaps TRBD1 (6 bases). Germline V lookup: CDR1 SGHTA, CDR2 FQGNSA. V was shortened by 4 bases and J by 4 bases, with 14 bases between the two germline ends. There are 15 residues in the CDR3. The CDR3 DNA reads TGTGCCAGCAGCTCGAACAGGGTTACGGGAAACACCATATATTTT. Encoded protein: CASSSNRVTGNTIYF.

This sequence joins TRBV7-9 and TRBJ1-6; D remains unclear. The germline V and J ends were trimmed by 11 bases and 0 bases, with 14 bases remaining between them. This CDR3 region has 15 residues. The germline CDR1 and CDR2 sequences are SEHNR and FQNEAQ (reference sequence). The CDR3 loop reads CASAPRGSYNSPLHF. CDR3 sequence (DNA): TGTGCCTCCGCACCACGGGGCTCCTATAATTCACCCCTCCACTTT.

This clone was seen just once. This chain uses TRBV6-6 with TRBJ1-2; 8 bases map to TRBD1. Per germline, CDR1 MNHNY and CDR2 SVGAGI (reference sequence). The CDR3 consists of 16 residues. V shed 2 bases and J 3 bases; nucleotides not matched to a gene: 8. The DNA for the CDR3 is TGTGCCAGCAGTTACCCAGGGGGACAGGTGGACTATGGCTACACCTTC. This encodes CASSYPGGQVDYGYTF.

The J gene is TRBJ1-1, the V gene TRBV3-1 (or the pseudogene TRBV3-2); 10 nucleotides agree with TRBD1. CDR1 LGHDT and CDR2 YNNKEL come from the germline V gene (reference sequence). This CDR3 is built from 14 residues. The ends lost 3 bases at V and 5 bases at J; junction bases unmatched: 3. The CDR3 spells CASSQGQGSTEAFF. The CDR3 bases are TGTGCCAGCAGCCAGGGACAGGGGAGTACTGAAGCTTTCTTT.

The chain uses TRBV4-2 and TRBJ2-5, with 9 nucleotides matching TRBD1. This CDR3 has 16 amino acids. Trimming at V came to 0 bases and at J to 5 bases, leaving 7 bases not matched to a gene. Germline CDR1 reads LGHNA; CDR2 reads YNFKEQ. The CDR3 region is CASSQDGTGGWETQYF. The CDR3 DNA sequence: TGTGCCAGCAGCCAAGATGGCACAGGGGGCTGGGAGACCCAGTACTTC.